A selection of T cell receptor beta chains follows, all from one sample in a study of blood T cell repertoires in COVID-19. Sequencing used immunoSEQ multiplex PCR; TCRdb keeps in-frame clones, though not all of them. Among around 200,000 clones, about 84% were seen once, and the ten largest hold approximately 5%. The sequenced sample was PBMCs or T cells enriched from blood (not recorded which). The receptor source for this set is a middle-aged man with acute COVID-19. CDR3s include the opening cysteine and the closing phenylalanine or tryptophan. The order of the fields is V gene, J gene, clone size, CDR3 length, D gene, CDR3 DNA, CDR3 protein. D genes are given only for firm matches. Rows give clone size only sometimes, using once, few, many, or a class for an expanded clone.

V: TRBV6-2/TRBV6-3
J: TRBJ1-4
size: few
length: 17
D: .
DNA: TGTGCCAGCAGTAGACTTCTCTCTCCGGGAACTAATGAAAAACTGTTTTTT
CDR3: CASSRLLSPGTNEKLFF

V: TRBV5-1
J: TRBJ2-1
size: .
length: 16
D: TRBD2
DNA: TGCGCCAGCAGCCTATTTAGCGGGAGTTTCGGGAATGAGCAGTTCTTC
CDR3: CASSLFSGSFGNEQFF

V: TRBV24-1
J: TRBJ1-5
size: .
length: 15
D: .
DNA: TGTGCCACCAGTGATAGGGAGGAGGCTGATCAGCCCCAGCATTTT
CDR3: CATSDREEADQPQHF

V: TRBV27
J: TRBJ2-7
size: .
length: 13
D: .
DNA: TGTGCCAGCAAGGGGGTCCGCACCTACGAGCAGTACTTC
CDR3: CASKGVRTYEQYF

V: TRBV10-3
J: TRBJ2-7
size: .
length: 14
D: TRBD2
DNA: TGTGCCATCAGTGCGGCGCGGGAGCTCCTCGAGCAGTACTTC
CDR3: CAISAARELLEQYF

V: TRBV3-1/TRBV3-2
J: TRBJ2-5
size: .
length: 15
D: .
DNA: TGTGCCAGCAGCCCCGAGACAGGAACGGGGGAGACCCAGTACTTC
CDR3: CASSPETGTGETQYF

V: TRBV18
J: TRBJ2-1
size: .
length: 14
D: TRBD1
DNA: TGTGCCAGCTCACCAGCCCAGGGGGACAATGAGCAGTTCTTC
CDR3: CASSPAQGDNEQFF

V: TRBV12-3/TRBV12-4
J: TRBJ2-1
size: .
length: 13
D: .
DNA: TGTGCCAGCAGTTTTAGTACCTACAATGAGCAGTTCTTC
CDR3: CASSFSTYNEQFF

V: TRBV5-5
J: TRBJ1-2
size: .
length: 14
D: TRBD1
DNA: TGTGCCAGCAGCCTAGAGACAGGGCTCTATGGCTACACCTTC
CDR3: CASSLETGLYGYTF

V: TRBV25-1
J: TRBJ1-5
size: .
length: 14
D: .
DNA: TGTGCCAGCAGCGGGGGAGGAGAGGGGAGGCCCCAGCATTTT
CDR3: CASSGGGEGRPQHF

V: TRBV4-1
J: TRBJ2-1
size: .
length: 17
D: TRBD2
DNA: TGCGCCAGCAGCCAAGCGGGGGGGTCTAGCGGATACAATGAGCAGTTCTTC
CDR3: CASSQAGGSSGYNEQFF

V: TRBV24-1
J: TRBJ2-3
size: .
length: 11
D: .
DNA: TGTGCCACCTCTACCACAGATACGCAGTATTTT
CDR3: CATSTTDTQYF

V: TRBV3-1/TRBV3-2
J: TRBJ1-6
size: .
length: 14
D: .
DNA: TGTGCCAGCAGGCAGGAGGACTATAATTCACCCCTCCACTTT
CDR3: CASRQEDYNSPLHF

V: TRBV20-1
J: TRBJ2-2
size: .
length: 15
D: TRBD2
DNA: TGCAGTGCTAGTCGCCCTAGCGGGAGTAATGGGGAGCTGTTTTTT
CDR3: CSASRPSGSNGELFF

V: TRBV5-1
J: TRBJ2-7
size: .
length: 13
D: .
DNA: TGCGCCAGCAAGGGCCCCATGTGGCCTTGGGGCGCTTTC
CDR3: CASKGPMWPWGAF

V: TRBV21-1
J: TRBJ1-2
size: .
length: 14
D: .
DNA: TGTGCCAGCAGCAAAGGAGAGGGGGCGGGTGGCTACACCTTC
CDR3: CASSKGEGAGGYTF

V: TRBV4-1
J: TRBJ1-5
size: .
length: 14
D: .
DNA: TGCGCCAGCAGCCCCGGGCAGGGAAATCAGCCCCAGCATTTT
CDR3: CASSPGQGNQPQHF

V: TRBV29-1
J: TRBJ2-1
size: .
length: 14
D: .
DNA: TGCAGCGTCAGCGACAGGCAGGGGTACAATGAGCAGTTCTTC
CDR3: CSVSDRQGYNEQFF

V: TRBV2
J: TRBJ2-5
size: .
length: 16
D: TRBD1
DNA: TGTGCCAGCAGGCCAGGGACAGGCGCCCTCCAAGAGACCCAGTACTTC
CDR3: CASRPGTGALQETQYF

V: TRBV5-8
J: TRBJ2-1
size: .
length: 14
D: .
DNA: TGTGCCAGCAGCGCGCGGCTGTCTGCCAATGAGCAGTTCTTC
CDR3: CASSARLSANEQFF

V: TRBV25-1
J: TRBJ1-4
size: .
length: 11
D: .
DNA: TGTGCCAGCACTCCGGGTGAAAAACTGTTTTTT
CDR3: CASTPGEKLFF

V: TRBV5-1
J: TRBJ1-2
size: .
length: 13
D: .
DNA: TGCGCCAGCAGGGAGACAGAGAACTATGGCTACACCTTC
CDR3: CASRETENYGYTF

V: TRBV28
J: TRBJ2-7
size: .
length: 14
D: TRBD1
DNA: TGTGCCAGCAGTTTGGGGGGACAGGGCGGGGAGCAGTACTTC
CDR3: CASSLGGQGGEQYF

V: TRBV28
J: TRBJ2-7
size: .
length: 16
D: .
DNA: TGTGCCAGCAGTTCAAGCGGGACAGGTCCCTCCTACGAGCAGTACTTC
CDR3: CASSSSGTGPSYEQYF

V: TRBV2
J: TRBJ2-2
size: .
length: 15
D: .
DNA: TGTGCCAGCAGTGAATACGGTGAGAACACCGGGGAGCTGTTTTTT
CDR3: CASSEYGENTGELFF

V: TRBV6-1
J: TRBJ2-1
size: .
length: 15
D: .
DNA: TGTGCCAGCAGTGAAATCGCCCCTGTTGGGGCTGAGCAGTTCTTC
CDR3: CASSEIAPVGAEQFF

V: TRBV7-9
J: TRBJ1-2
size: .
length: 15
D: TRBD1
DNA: TGTGCCAGCAGCCACAACACGCCGGGACAGAAGGGCTACACCTTC
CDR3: CASSHNTPGQKGYTF

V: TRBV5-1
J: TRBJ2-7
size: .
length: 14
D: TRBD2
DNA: TGCGCCAGCAGAGGGACTAGCGGGGGTAACGAGCAGTACTTC
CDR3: CASRGTSGGNEQYF

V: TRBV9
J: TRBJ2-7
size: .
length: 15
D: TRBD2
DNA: TGTGCCAGCAGCTCCGAGGGGACTAGTTGGGATTGGCAGTACTTC
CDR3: CASSSEGTSWDWQYF

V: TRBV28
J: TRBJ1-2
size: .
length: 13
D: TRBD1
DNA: TGTGCCAGCAGGACAGGGGAGGGGTTAGGCTACACCTTC
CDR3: CASRTGEGLGYTF

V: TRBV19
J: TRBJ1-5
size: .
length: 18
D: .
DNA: TGTGCCAGTAGTATGGGGCCCACAAGGGCCGGGTACAATCAGCCCCAGCATTTT
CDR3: CASSMGPTRAGYNQPQHF

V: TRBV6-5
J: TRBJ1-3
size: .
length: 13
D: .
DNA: TGTGCCAGCAGTCCGGGTTCGAGGAACACCATATATTTT
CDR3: CASSPGSRNTIYF

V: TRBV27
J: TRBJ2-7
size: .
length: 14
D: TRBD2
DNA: TGTGCCAGCAGTAAGCGGGAGTACGAGTACGAGCAGTACTTC
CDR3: CASSKREYEYEQYF

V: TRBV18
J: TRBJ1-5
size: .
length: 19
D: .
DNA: TGTGCCAGCTCACCAGGCTCAGCGGGGATTAGTAGCGGCAATCAGCCCCAGCATTTT
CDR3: CASSPGSAGISSGNQPQHF

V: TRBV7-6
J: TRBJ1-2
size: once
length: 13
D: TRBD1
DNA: TGTGCCAGCAGCTTAGAAGGGGGCAGAGGCTACACCTTC
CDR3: CASSLEGGRGYTF

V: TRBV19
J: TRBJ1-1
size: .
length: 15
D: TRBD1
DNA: TGTGCCAGTAGTTCGTGGACAGGGGGGAACACTGAAGCTTTCTTT
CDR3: CASSSWTGGNTEAFF

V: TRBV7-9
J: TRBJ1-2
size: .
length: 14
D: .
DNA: TGTGCCAGCAGCTTAGGGCAGGAGGCCTATGGCTACACCTTC
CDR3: CASSLGQEAYGYTF

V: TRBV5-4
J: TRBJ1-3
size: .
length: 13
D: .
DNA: TGTGCCAGCAGCTTTGGGGCAGGAAACACCATATATTTT
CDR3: CASSFGAGNTIYF

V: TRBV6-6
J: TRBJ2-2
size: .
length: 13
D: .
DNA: TGTGCCAGCAGTCTAACTTTGCCCGGGGAGCTGTTTTTT
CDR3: CASSLTLPGELFF

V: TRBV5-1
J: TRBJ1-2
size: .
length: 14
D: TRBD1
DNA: TGCGCCAGCAGCTCGACAGGGGGCGATTATGGCTACACCTTC
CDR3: CASSSTGGDYGYTF

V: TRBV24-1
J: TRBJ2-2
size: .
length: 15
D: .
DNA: TGTGCCACCAGTGGATGGGCCGAGAACACCGGGGAGCTGTTTTTT
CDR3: CATSGWAENTGELFF

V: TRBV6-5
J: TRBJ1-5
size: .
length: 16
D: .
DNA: TGTGCCAGCAGTTACTCGGGGGCGAGGAGCAATCAGCCCCAGCATTTT
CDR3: CASSYSGARSNQPQHF

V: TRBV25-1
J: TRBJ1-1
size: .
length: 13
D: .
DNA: TGTGCCAGCAATTCACGGTCGTGGACTGAAGCTTTCTTT
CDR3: CASNSRSWTEAFF

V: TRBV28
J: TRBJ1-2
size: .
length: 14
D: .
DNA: TGTGCCAGCAGTTCGGCCCAGGGGAACTATGGCTACACCTTC
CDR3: CASSSAQGNYGYTF

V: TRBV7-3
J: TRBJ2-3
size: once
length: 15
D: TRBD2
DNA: TGTGCCAGCACCGTTAGCGGGAGGGGCACAGATACGCAGTATTTT
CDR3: CASTVSGRGTDTQYF

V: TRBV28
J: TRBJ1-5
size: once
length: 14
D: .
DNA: TGTGCCAGCAGTTTAGGAACAGGCTATCAGCCCCAGCATTTT
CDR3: CASSLGTGYQPQHF

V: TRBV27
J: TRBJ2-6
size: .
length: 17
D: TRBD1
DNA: TGTGCCAGCAGTCCTAGGGGACAGGGGGCTGGGGCCAACGTCCTGACTTTC
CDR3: CASSPRGQGAGANVLTF

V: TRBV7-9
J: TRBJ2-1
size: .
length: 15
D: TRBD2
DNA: TGTGCCAGCAGCTGGGGACTAGCGGTACGGAATGAGCAGTTCTTC
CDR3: CASSWGLAVRNEQFF

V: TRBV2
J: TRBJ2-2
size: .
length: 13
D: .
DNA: TGTGCCAGCATCAGGGAGAACACCGGGGAGCTGTTTTTT
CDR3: CASIRENTGELFF

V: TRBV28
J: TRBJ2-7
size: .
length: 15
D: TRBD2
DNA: TGTGCCAGCAGTTCCTCTAGCGGGGCCCCTCTCGAGCAGTACTTC
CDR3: CASSSSSGAPLEQYF

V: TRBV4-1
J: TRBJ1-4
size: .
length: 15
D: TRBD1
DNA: TGCGCCAGCAGCCACGGGACAGGGGCTAATGAAAAACTGTTTTTT
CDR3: CASSHGTGANEKLFF

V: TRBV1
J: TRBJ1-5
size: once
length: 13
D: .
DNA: TGCACCAGCTCCGACAGGGTCGCTCAGCCCCAGCATTTT
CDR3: CTSSDRVAQPQHF

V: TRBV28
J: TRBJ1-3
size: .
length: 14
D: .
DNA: TGTGCCATCCGCCCCCAGGGTACGGGAAACACCATATATTTT
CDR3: CAIRPQGTGNTIYF

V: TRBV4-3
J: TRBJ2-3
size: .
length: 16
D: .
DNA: TGCGCCAGCAGCCAAGATGGAGACTCCCGGGGAGATACGCAGTATTTT
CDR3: CASSQDGDSRGDTQYF

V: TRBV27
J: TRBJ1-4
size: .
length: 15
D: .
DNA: TGTGCCAGCAGTCGCCAGGGAGGGGCAAATGAAAAACTGTTTTTT
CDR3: CASSRQGGANEKLFF

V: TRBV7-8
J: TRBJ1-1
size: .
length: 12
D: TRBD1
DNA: TGTGCCAGCAGCCCAGGGGGGCCGCAAGCTTTCTTT
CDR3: CASSPGGPQAFF

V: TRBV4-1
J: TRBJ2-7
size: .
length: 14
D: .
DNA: TGCGCCAGCAGCCAAGATAGGAGGGCCTACGAGCAGTACTTC
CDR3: CASSQDRRAYEQYF

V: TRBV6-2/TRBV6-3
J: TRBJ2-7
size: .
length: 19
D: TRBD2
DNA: TGTGCCAGCAGTTATTCATCCGGGACTAGCGGGAGGAGTTCCTACGAGCAGTACTTC
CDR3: CASSYSSGTSGRSSYEQYF